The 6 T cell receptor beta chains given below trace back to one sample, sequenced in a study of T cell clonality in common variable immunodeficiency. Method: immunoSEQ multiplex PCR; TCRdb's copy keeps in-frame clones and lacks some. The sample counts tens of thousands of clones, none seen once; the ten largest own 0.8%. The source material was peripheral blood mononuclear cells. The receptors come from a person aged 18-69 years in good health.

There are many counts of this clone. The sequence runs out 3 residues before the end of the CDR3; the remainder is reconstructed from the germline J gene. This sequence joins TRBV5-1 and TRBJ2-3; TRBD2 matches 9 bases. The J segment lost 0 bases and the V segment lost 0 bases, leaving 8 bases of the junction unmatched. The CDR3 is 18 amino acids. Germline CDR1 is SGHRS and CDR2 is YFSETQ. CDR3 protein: CASSLDLAGLPSTDTQYF. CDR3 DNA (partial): TGCGCCAGCAGCTTGGATCTAGCGGGATTGCCTAGCACAGATACG.

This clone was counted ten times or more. The CDR3 loop is CASSSQVVDEQFF. The CDR3 bases that were read are TGTGCCAGCAGCTCCCAAGTGGTAGATGAG. This chain connects TRBV5-4 to TRBJ2-1; D remains unclear. The sequence runs out 3 residues before the end of the CDR3; the remainder is reconstructed from the germline J gene. The CDR3 is 13 amino acids. V was shortened by 3 bases and J by 8 bases, with 12 bases between the two germline ends. The germline gives CDR1 SGHNT, CDR2 YYREEE (reference sequence).

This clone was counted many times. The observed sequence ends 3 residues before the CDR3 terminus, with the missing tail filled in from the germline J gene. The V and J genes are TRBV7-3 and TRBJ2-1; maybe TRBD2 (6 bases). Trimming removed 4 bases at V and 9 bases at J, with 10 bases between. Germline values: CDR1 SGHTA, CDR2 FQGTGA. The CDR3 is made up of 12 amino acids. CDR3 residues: CASSSGGTEQFF. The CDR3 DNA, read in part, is TGTGCCAGCAGCTCTGGGGGGACTGAG.

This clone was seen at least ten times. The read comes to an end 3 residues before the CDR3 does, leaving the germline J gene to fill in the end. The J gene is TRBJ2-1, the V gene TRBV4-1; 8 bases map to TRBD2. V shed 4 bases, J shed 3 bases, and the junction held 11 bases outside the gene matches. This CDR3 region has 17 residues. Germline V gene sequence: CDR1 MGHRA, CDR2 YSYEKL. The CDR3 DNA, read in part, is TGCGCCAGCAGCCGACTAATGACTAGCGAGTTCTACAATGAG. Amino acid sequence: CASSRLMTSEFYNE. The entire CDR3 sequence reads CASSRLMTSEFYNEQFF.

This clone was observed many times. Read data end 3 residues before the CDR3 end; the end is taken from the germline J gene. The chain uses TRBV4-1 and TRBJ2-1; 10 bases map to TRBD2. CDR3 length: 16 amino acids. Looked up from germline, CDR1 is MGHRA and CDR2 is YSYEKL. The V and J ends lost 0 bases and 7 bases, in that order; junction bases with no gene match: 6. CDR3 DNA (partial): TGCGCCAGCAGCCAAGATAGGCCTAGCGGGAGTAATGAG. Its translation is CASSQDRPSGSNE. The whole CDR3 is CASSQDRPSGSNEQFF.

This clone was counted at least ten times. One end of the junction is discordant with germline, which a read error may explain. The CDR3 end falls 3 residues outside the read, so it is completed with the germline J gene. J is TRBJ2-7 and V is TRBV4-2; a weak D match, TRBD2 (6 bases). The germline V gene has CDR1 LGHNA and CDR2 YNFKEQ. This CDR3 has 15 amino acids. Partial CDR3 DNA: TGCTCCAGCAGCCAAGGGAGTAGCGGCTCCTACGAG. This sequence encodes CSSSQGSSGSYE. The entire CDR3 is CSSSQGSSGSYEQYF.